The 30 T cell receptor beta chains in this list originate from one sample, sequenced in a study of T cells in Graves' hyperthyroidism and ophthalmopathy. RNA transcripts served as the template for amplifying TCR beta CDR3 regions. HTBI primers were employed in a first-round RT-PCR of the TCR CDR3. TCRdb re-derived calls from the multiplex PCR reads in MiXCR, one entry per CDR3 protein. The table lists about 720,000 distinct CDR3 sequences, about a sixth of them singletons, with 8.4% in the top ten. The sample was blood. The receptors derive from a man aged 18 to 30 with Graves' hyperthyroidism.

This clonotype was observed once. This chain connects TRBV28 to TRBJ1-1, with no clear D. V was pared by 3 bases and J by 6 bases, with 14 bases between. CDR1 MDHEN and CDR2 SYDVKM come from the germline V gene. This CDR3 contains 14 residues. In DNA form, the CDR3 reads TGTGCCAGCAGTTTCAACCGTATGTTCGCTGAAGCTTTCTTT. Amino acids: CASSFNRMFAEAFF. Full variable domain (remainder filled in from reference TRBV28 and TRBJ1-1): DVKVTQSSRYLVKRTGEKVFLECVQDMDHENMFWYRQDPGLGLRLIYFSYDVKMKEKGDIPEGYSVSREKKERFSLILESASTNQTSMYLCASSFNRMFAEAFFGQGTRLTVV.

There are many counts of this clonotype. The CDR3 protein is CASRPFTWQPGPQHF. CDR3 sequence (DNA): TGTGCCAGCAGGCCCTTTACTTGGCAACCCGGGCCCCAGCATTTT. The rearrangement uses TRBV6-1 and TRBJ1-5; D remains ambiguous. This CDR3 contains 15 residues. Germline lookup yields CDR1 MNHNS and CDR2 SASEGT. Between the trimmed V and J ends, which lost 6 bases and 9 bases, there was a span of 21 bases.

This clonotype has at least ten counts. The chain recombines TRBV29-1 with TRBJ1-1; no definite D call. Trimming took 4 bases from V and 1 from J, leaving 13 bases between them. This CDR3 is 14 amino acids long. Looked up from germline, CDR1 is SQVTM and CDR2 is ANQGSEA. CDR3 in DNA: TGCAGCGTTGTTCCGCGGTTGTGGAACACTGAAGCTTTCTTT. It specifies CSVVPRLWNTEAFF. The variable domain in full, with the rest retrieved from reference TRBV29-1 and TRBJ1-1, is SAVISQKPSRDICQRGTSLTIQCQVDSQVTMMFWYRQQPGQSLTLIATANQGSEATYESGFVIDKFPISRPNLTFSTLTVSNMSPEDSSIYLCSVVPRLWNTEAFFGQGTRLTVV.

Only a few counts were recorded for this clonotype. The V gene is TRBV2, the J gene TRBJ1-4, with TRBD1 matching over 9 bases. The CDR3 sequence is 15 residues long. Germline-derived CDR1 and CDR2 are SNHLY and FYNNEI. J was trimmed by 8 bases and V by 6 bases; bases with no gene match: 10. The DNA for the CDR3 is TGTGCCAGCAGCGCGGGACAGGGCACGGGGGAAAAACTGTTTTTT. Its translation: CASSAGQGTGEKLFF.

The CDR3 protein is CASSIMGLAGDEQFF. The CDR3 DNA reads as TGTGCCAGTAGTATTATGGGACTAGCGGGAGATGAGCAGTTCTTC. The V gene is TRBV19, the J gene TRBJ2-1; TRBD2 matches 14 bases. The J segment lost 8 bases and the V segment lost 3 bases, leaving 3 bases of the junction unmatched. The CDR3 covers 15 residues. Germline lookup yields CDR1 LNHDA and CDR2 SQIVND (reference sequence). Combining the CDR3 with reference TRBV19 and TRBJ2-1 gives the whole variable domain DGGITQSPKYLFRKEGQNVTLSCEQNLNHDAMYWYRQDPGQGLRLIYYSQIVNDFQKGDIAEGYSVSREKKESFPLTVTSAQKNPTAFYLCASSIMGLAGDEQFFGPGTRLTVL.

This clonotype has more than one count but fewer than ten. The chain recombines TRBV11-1 with TRBJ2-1, with 8 bases that match TRBD1. V shed 0 bases, J shed 5 bases, and the junction held 9 bases outside the gene matches. The V gene's germline CDR1 is SGHAT and CDR2 FQDESV (reference sequence). The CDR3 sequence is 17 residues long. This chain's CDR3 is CASSLAPGQGANNEQFF. The CDR3, as DNA: TGTGCCAGCAGCTTAGCCCCGGGGCAGGGGGCAAACAATGAGCAGTTCTTC.

This clonotype was seen a few times. No conserved phenylalanine or tryptophan ends this CDR3, so it is likely a read error. This rearrangement joins TRBV20-1 to TRBJ2-1; 12 positions match TRBD2. Trimming removed 5 bases from V and 0 bases from J; junction bases left unmatched: 5. This CDR3 is built from 16 residues. Per the germline V gene, CDR1 is DFQATT and CDR2 is SNEGSKA (reference sequence). CDR3 loop: CSAPLAGGSSYNEQFL. CDR3 nucleotides: TGCAGTGCTCCTCTAGCGGGAGGGAGCTCCTACAATGAGCAGTTCCTC.

The rearrangement joins TRBV2 to TRBJ2-2, with TRBD1 matching 8 bases. CDR3 length equals 15 residues. Trimming cost V 0 bases and J 5 bases; bases outside gene matches: 2. Germline values: CDR1 SNHLY, CDR2 FYNNEI. In nucleotides, the CDR3 is TGTGCCAGCAGTGAAGCCGGGACAGGAACCGGGGAGCTGTTTTTT. This codes for CASSEAGTGTGELFF.

This clonotype occurred a few times. This sequence joins TRBV20-1 and TRBJ2-5; TRBD2 aligns across 9 bases. There are 15 residues in the CDR3. Germline V CDR1 and CDR2: DFQATT, SNEGSKA (reference sequence). V lost 2 bases to trimming and J lost 4 bases; unmatched junction nucleotides: 8. The chain's CDR3 is CSARRAGGPGETQYF. The CDR3 DNA follows: TGCAGTGCTAGAAGGGCGGGAGGGCCCGGAGAGACCCAGTACTTC.

There are many counts of this clonotype. This sequence joins TRBV11-3 and TRBJ2-2; TRBD1 or TRBD2 may be the D gene (5 bases each). The CDR3 loop spans 16 amino acids. Germline V gene lookup returns CDR1 SGHNT and CDR2 YENEEA. Trimming cost V 5 bases and J 5 bases, with 18 bases left between them. The CDR3 region is CASSQGWLGPTGELFF. As DNA, the CDR3 is TGTGCCAGCAGCCAAGGGTGGCTGGGACCGACCGGGGAGCTGTTTTTT. The full variable domain, its missing parts supplied by reference TRBV11-3 and TRBJ2-2, is EAGVVQSPRYKIIEKKQPVAFWCNPISGHNTLYWYLQNLGQGPELLIRYENEEAVDDSQLPKDRFSAERLKGVDSTLKIQPAELGDSAVYLCASSQGWLGPTGELFFGEGSRLTVL.

The V gene is TRBV29-1, the J gene TRBJ1-5; D call uncertain. The CDR3 length is 12 residues. In germline, CDR1 is SQVTM, CDR2 ANQGSEA. V was trimmed by 4 bases and J by 7 bases, leaving 11 bases between them. CDR3 DNA: TGCAGCGTTGGAACCCATGGCCAGCCCCAGCATTTT. Amino acid sequence: CSVGTHGQPQHF.

The chain uses TRBV15 and TRBJ2-5; a possible D gene is TRBD1 (6 bases). Trimming removed 1 base at V and 1 base at J, with 10 bases between. CDR3 length equals 15 residues. Germline CDR1 reads LNHNV; CDR2 reads YYDKDF (reference sequence). The CDR3 nucleotides read TGTGCCACCAGCAGAGGGACAGCATCCCAAGAGACCCAGTACTTC. It translates to CATSRGTASQETQYF.

The rearrangement uses TRBV7-2 and TRBJ2-7; 9 nucleotides match TRBD1. Looked up from germline, CDR1 is SGHTA and CDR2 is FQGNSA. The CDR3 consists of 16 residues. Trimming removed 1 base from V and 4 bases from J; junction bases left unmatched: 8. CDR3 sequence: CASSLVLGTGSYEQYF. DNA of the CDR3: TGTGCCAGCAGCTTAGTCCTCGGGACAGGGTCATACGAGCAGTACTTC.

V usage is TRBV20-1 and J usage is TRBJ2-1; 8 bases agree with TRBD1. The junction had 3 bases not matched to a gene; V was cut back by 5 bases and J by 3 bases. Germline loops: CDR1 DFQATT, CDR2 SNEGSKA (reference sequence). CDR3 length: 13 residues. The CDR3, as DNA: TGCAGTGCTCTGGACAGGGTCTACAATGAGCAGTTCTTC. Translation gives CSALDRVYNEQFF.

This clonotype occurred many times. CDR3: CASSYRRDTEAFF. As DNA, the CDR3 is TGTGCCAGCAGCTACCGGAGGGATACTGAAGCTTTCTTT. The gene calls are TRBV2 and TRBJ1-1; D remains unclear. CDR1 and CDR2 (germline): SNHLY, FYNNEI. The V gene lost 6 bases and the J gene lost 5 bases, with 13 bases spanning the gap. The CDR3 loop spans 13 amino acids.

This clonotype showed up just a few times. V usage is TRBV5-1 and J usage is TRBJ1-1; D not resolved. Germline loops: CDR1 SGHRS, CDR2 YFSETQ. CDR3 length: 17 amino acids. Deletions cut 1 base from V and 0 bases from J, with 16 bases between. The CDR3 sequence: CASSLRWRLNMNTEAFF. The CDR3 DNA is TGCGCCAGCAGCTTGCGGTGGCGCTTAAACATGAACACTGAAGCTTTCTTT.

The chain links TRBV20-1 to TRBJ1-1; no reliable D call. This CDR3 contains 13 residues. The V and J ends lost 6 bases and 1 base respectively, with 12 bases between them. Per the germline V gene, CDR1 is DFQATT and CDR2 is SNEGSKA (reference sequence). The CDR3 protein is CSARRPSNTEAFF. The DNA for the CDR3 is TGCAGTGCGCGGCGACCCTCGAACACTGAAGCTTTCTTT.

The sample holds many counts of this clonotype. The chain joins TRBV18 to TRBJ1-4; 9 bases line up with TRBD1. The CDR3 length is 16 residues. V trimming: 3 bases; J trimming: 8 bases; junction bases outside the gene matches: 10. The germline CDR1 and CDR2 sequences are KGHSH and LQKENI. In DNA form, the CDR3 reads TGTGCCAGCTCACCGACGCCGGGACAGGGATCAGAAAAACTGTTTTTT. It encodes CASSPTPGQGSEKLFF.

This clonotype was observed a handful of times. The chain has TRBV2 and TRBJ2-7; possible D gene TRBD1, 5 bases. V was clipped by 6 bases and J by 0 bases, with 15 bases between them. CDR1 is SNHLY, CDR2 FYNNEI, per germline. This CDR3 has 15 amino acids. CDR3 bases: TGTGCCAGCAGAAACAGGTGGATAAGCTCCTACGAGCAGTACTTC. It specifies CASRNRWISSYEQYF. Combining the CDR3 with reference TRBV2 and TRBJ2-7 gives the whole variable domain EPEVTQTPSHQVTQMGQEVILRCVPISNHLYFYWYRQILGQKVEFLVSFYNNEISEKSEIFDDQFSVERPDGSNFTLKIRSTKLEDSAMYFCASRNRWISSYEQYFGPGTRLTVT.

This clonotype was recorded many times. The chain has TRBV29-1 and TRBJ1-1; perhaps TRBD1 as D (6 bases). Germline-derived CDR1 and CDR2 are SQVTM and ANQGSEA. Between the trimmed V and J ends, which lost 7 bases and 6 bases, there was a span of 21 bases. This CDR3 is 14 amino acids long. CDR3 loop: CSGTRGIDTPEAFF. The CDR3 DNA reads as TGCAGCGGGACCAGGGGTATCGATACGCCTGAAGCTTTCTTT.

V and J are TRBV30 and TRBJ1-6; D possibly corresponds to TRBD1 (5 bases). The ends were cut back, 0 bases at V and 9 bases at J, with 18 bases in the middle. Germline V gives CDR1 GTSNPN, CDR2 SVGIG (reference sequence). The CDR3 has 16 residues. The CDR3 protein is CAWSVGAPSKGSPLHF. In DNA form, the CDR3 reads TGTGCCTGGAGTGTTGGGGCCCCCTCGAAGGGTTCACCCCTCCACTTT.

This clonotype has a handful of counts. The rearrangement joins TRBV11-3 to TRBJ1-1, with D possibly TRBD1 on 6 matching bases. The CDR3 spans 15 residues. In germline, CDR1 is SGHNT, CDR2 YENEEA. The ends were cut back, 1 base at V and 1 base at J, with 10 bases in the middle. The CDR3 DNA is TGTGCCAGCAGCTTAGTAGTGGACAGGAACACTGAAGCTTTCTTT. This gives the protein CASSLVVDRNTEAFF.

This clonotype was detected many times. This chain uses TRBV28 with TRBJ2-7; TRBD2 is a possible D gene (5 bases). Germline CDR1 is MDHEN and CDR2 is SYDVKM. V was trimmed by 1 base and J by 4 bases, leaving 8 bases between them. The CDR3 loop spans 13 amino acids. In nucleotides, the CDR3 is TGTGCCAGCAGTTTATTGGGCGGGTACGAGCAGTACTTC. Residues: CASSLLGGYEQYF.

V is TRBV24-1 and J is TRBJ2-1; tentatively, D is TRBD1 (6 bases). The V and J ends lost 3 bases and 5 bases respectively, with 16 bases between them. The length of the CDR3 is 16 residues. Germline loops: CDR1 KGHDR, CDR2 SFDVKD. The CDR3 sequence: CATSDGGRAMNNEQFF. The CDR3 region has the DNA TGTGCCACCAGTGATGGGGGCAGAGCGATGAACAATGAGCAGTTCTTC.

The sample holds a few counts of this clonotype. The chain combines TRBV3-1 with TRBJ2-2; 8 bases line up with TRBD2. V was pared by 0 bases and J by 3 bases, with 6 bases of the junction left unmatched. Germline V gene data show CDR1 as LGHDT and CDR2 as YNNKEL (reference sequence). The CDR3 covers 17 residues. In DNA form, the CDR3 reads TGTGCCAGCAGCCAAGATAGGAGCGGGAGTTACACCGGGGAGCTGTTTTTT. It is translated as CASSQDRSGSYTGELFF.

This clonotype was seen more than once but under ten times. Its ends do not fully match the called genes, so a read error is possible. The rearrangement uses TRBV18 and TRBJ1-4; D uncertain. There are 12 residues in the CDR3. CDR1 KGHSH and CDR2 LQKENI come from the germline V gene. CDR3 DNA sequence: TGTGCCAACTCACCACCGGGGGAAAAACTGTTTTTT. Translating it yields CANSPPGEKLFF.

This clonotype was seen repeatedly, ten times or more. The chain employs TRBV27 and TRBJ2-7; TRBD2 matches at 7 bases. CDR1 is MNHEY and CDR2 is SMNVEV in the germline V gene (reference sequence). This CDR3 has 16 residues. V was clipped by 2 bases and J by 2 bases; unmatched bases: 9. The CDR3 is CASSLMASGSTYEQYF. The CDR3 nucleotides read TGTGCCAGCAGTTTAATGGCTAGCGGTTCGACCTACGAGCAGTACTTC.

This clonotype was observed a handful of times. The chain joins TRBV4-1 to TRBJ2-7, with TRBD2 identical over 10 bases. The CDR3 is made up of 14 amino acids. Trimming cost V 2 bases and J 3 bases; bases outside gene matches: 1. Germline V gene sequence: CDR1 MGHRA, CDR2 YSYEKL. CDR3 residues: CASSQLAGDYEQYF. The CDR3 DNA sequence: TGCGCCAGCAGCCAACTAGCGGGAGACTACGAGCAGTACTTC.

This clonotype was observed a few times. V usage is TRBV10-3 and J usage is TRBJ2-7; 12 bases map to TRBD2. The CDR3 has 13 residues. V shed 11 bases and J 3 bases; nucleotides not matched to a gene: 5. Germline V gives CDR1 ENHRY, CDR2 SYGVKD. The CDR3 reads CAVQLAGGYEQYF. The CDR3 DNA follows: TGTGCCGTGCAACTAGCGGGAGGCTACGAGCAGTACTTC.

This rearrangement joins TRBV6-1 to TRBJ2-7; 9 bases match TRBD2. In germline, CDR1 is MNHNS, CDR2 SASEGT. Losses at the gene ends were 4 bases for V and 6 bases for J; bases not matched to a gene: 7. The CDR3 contains 14 residues. The CDR3 DNA is TGTGCCAGCAGTGCCCCGGGACTAGCAGGCGAGCAGTACTTC. Protein product: CASSAPGLAGEQYF.